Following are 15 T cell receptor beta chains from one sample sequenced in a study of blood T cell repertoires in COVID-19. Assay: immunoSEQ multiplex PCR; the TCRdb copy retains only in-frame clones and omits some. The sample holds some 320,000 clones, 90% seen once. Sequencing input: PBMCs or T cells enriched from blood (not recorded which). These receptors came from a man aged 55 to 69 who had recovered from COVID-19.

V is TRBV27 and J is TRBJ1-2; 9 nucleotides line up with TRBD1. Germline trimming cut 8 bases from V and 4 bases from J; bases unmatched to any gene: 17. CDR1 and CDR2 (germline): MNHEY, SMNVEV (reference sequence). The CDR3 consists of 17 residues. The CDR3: CASSSSGQGLYIYGYTF. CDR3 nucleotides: TGTGCCAGCTCCTCATCGGGACAGGGCCTCTATATCTATGGCTACACCTTC.

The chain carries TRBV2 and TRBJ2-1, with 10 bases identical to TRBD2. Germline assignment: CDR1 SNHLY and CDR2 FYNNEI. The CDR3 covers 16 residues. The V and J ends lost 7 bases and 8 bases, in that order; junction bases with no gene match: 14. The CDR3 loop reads CASKASGRPPQDEQFF. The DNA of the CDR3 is TGTGCCAGCAAGGCTAGCGGGAGACCACCACAGGATGAGCAGTTCTTC.

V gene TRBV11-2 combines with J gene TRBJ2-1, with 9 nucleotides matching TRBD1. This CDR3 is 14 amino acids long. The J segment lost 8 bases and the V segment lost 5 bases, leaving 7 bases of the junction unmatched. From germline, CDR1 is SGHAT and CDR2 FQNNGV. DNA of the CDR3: TGTGCCAGCAGCGGGACAGGGCGTTTGGATGAGCAGTTCTTC. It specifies CASSGTGRLDEQFF.

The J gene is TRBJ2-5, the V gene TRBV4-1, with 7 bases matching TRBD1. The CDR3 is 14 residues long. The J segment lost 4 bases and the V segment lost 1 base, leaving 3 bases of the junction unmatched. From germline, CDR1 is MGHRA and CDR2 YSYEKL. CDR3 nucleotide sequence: TGCGCCAGCAGCCAAGCACAGGGGAGAGAGACCCAGTACTTC. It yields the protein CASSQAQGRETQYF.

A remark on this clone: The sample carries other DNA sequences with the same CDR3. The CDR3 loop is CASSLSGSSYNEQFF. In DNA form, the CDR3 reads TGTGCCAGCAGCTTAAGCGGTAGCTCCTACAATGAGCAGTTCTTC. The chain employs TRBV7-2 and TRBJ2-1; weak D call: TRBD2 (5 bases). Looked up from germline, CDR1 is SGHTA and CDR2 is FQGNSA. Trimming removed 2 bases at V and 0 bases at J, with 8 bases between. The CDR3 loop spans 15 amino acids.

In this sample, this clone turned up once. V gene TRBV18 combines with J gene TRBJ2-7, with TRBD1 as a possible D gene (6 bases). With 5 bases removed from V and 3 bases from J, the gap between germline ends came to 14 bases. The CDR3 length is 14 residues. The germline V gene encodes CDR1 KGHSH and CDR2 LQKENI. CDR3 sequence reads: CASSASGTNYEQYF. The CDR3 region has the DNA TGTGCCAGCTCAGCTTCAGGGACAAACTACGAGCAGTACTTC. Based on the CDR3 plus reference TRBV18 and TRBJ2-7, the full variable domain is NAGVMQNPRHLVRRRGQEARLRCSPMKGHSHVYWYRQLPEEGLKFMVYLQKENIIDESGMPKERFSAEFPKEGPSILRIQQVVRGDSAAYFCASSASGTNYEQYFGPGTRLTVT.

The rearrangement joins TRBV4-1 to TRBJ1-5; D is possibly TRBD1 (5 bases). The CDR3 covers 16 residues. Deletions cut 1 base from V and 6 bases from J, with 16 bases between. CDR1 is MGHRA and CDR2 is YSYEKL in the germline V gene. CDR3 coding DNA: TGCGCCAGCAGCCAAGGTCCGTGGCAGGGCATTCAGCCCCAGCATTTT. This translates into CASSQGPWQGIQPQHF.

The CDR3 nucleotides read TGTGCCTGGATCCCGGAGGGTCTTCCTTCAACTAATGAAAAACTGTTTTTT. Translation gives CAWIPEGLPSTNEKLFF. The V call is TRBV30, the J call TRBJ1-4, with unresolved D. Germline-derived CDR1 and CDR2 are GTSNPN and SVGIG (reference sequence). Trimming left V 4 bases short and J 0 bases short, with 18 bases between. There are 17 residues in the CDR3.

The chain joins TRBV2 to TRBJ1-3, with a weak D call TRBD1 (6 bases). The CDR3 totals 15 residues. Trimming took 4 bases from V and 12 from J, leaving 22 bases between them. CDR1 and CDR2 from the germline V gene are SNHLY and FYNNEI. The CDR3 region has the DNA TGTGCCAGCAGTGGTACAGGGAACGAAATCGCAGGCATATATTTT. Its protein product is CASSGTGNEIAGIYF.

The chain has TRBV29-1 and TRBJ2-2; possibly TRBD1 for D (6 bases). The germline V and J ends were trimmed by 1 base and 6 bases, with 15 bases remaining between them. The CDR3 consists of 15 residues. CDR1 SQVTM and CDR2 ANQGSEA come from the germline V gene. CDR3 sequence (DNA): TGCAGCGTTGAAGTAGGAACAGGGATGGCCGGGGAGCTGTTTTTT. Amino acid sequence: CSVEVGTGMAGELFF.

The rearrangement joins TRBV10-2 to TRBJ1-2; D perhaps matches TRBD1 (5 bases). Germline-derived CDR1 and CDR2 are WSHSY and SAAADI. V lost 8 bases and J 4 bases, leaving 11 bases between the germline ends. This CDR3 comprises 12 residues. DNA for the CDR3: TGCGCCAGCGCCCGGGACTCCTATGGCTACACCTTC. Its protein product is CASARDSYGYTF.

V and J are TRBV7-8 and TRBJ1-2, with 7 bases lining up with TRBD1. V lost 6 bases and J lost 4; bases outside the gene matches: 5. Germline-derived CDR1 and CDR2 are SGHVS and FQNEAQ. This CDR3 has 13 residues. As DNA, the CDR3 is TGTGCCAGCAGTCCGACAGGGACCTATGGCTACACCTTC. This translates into CASSPTGTYGYTF.

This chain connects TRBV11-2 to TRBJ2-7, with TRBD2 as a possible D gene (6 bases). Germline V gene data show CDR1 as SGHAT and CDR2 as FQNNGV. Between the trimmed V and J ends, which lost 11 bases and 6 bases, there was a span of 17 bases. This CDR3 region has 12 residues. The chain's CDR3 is CALRRRELEQYF. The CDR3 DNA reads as TGTGCCCTGAGGCGGCGGGAACTCGAGCAGTACTTC.

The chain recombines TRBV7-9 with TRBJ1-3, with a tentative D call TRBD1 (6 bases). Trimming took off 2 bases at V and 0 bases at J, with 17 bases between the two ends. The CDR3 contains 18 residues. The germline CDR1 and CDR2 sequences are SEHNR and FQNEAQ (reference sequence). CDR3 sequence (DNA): TGTGCCAGCAGCTTACCGGCAGGGGTCTCGGCCTCTGGAAACACCATATATTTT. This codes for CASSLPAGVSASGNTIYF.

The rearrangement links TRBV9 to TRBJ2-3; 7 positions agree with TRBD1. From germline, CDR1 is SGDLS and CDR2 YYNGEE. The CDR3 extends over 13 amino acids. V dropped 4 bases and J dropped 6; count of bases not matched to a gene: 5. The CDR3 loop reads CASSPRQGDTQYF. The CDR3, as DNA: TGTGCCAGCAGCCCGCGACAGGGCGATACGCAGTATTTT.